A single sample is the source of the 13 T cell receptor beta chains below, sequenced in a study of cytomegalovirus exposure and HLA in healthy donors (dated by TCRdb to 2016 to 2017). Library generation was performed with the immunoSEQ multiplex PCR assay. A mixture of 60 forward primers for TCR Vbeta segments and 13 reverse primers for TCR Jbeta segments was used in the multiplex PCR. In TCRdb, the immuneACCESS table is reduced to in-frame sequences with V and J assigned. These tables do not hold every clone; where another copy was compared, an unresolved V gene accounts for under half, and the others remain unexplained. This sample holds roughly 100,000 clones; 75% to 90% were observed only once. About 2.5% of the sample rests with the top ten. Sequencing was done on a sample of PBMCs. Receptor source: a man aged 35 to 55 in good health and CMV-seronegative.

CDR3 nucleotides: TGTGCCAGCAGCTCGGGACAGGGGAATAACTATGGCTACACCTTC. Amino acid sequence: CASSSGQGNNYGYTF. The rearrangement joins TRBV7-2 to TRBJ1-2; TRBD1 matches at 10 bases. V was pared by 4 bases and J by 1 base, with 3 bases of the junction left unmatched. Per the germline V gene, CDR1 is SGHTA and CDR2 is FQGNSA. The CDR3 loop spans 15 amino acids.

The chain joins TRBV5-8 to TRBJ2-3; TRBD1 is a possible D gene (5 bases). V was cut by 2 bases and J by 3 bases, with 13 bases left in between. This CDR3 is 15 amino acids long. Germline CDR1 is SGHTS and CDR2 is YDEGEE. This CDR3 reads CASSFWQGGTDTQYF. The CDR3 coding sequence is TGTGCCAGCAGCTTTTGGCAGGGTGGGACAGATACGCAGTATTTT.

As to this clone: The junction and the germline gene differ at one end; a read error may be behind it. The gene calls are TRBV7-7 and TRBJ2-5, with a possible D match to TRBD2 (7 bases). CDR1 is SSHAT and CDR2 is FNYEAQ in the germline V gene (reference sequence). The CDR3 is made up of 17 amino acids. CDR3 in DNA: TGTGCTAGCAGCTTAAATCGGGGAGGGGGGCCCTGGGAGACCCAGTACTTC. It is translated as CASSLNRGGGPWETQYF. Supplemented by reference TRBV7-7 and TRBJ2-5, the full variable domain reads GAGVSQSPRYKVTKRGQDVTLRCDPISSHATLYWYQQALGQGPEFLTYFNYEAQPDKSGLPSDRFSAERPEGSISTLTIQRTEQRDSAMYRCASSLNRGGGPWETQYFGPGTRLLVL.

CDR3 DNA: TGTGCCAGCAGTAGGGGACAGGGAAGGGGCTACACCTTC. Translating gives CASSRGQGRGYTF. The V gene is TRBV6-5, the J gene TRBJ1-2, with 9 bases identical to TRBD1. The V segment lost 5 bases and the J segment 8 bases; nucleotides outside the gene matches: 6. The CDR3 sequence is 13 residues long. Per germline, CDR1 MNHEY and CDR2 SVGAGI.

The chain couples TRBV12-5 to TRBJ1-6; D possibly corresponds to TRBD1 (5 bases). The length of the CDR3 is 16 residues. Trimming removed 5 bases at V and 2 bases at J, with 13 bases between. The germline CDR1 and CDR2 sequences are LGHNT and FRNRAP. CDR3 coding DNA: TGTGCTAGTGGTCTCAAGGCAGGGCCCTATAATTCACCCCTCCACTTT. Amino acids: CASGLKAGPYNSPLHF.

This chain joins TRBV20-1 and TRBJ2-5, with D perhaps TRBD1 (5 bases). Trimming removed 6 bases at V and 7 bases at J, with 12 bases between. Germline V gene data show CDR1 as DFQATT and CDR2 as SNEGSKA (reference sequence). CDR3 length equals 11 residues. DNA of the CDR3: TGCAGTGCCAAAAGGGGTTTGACCCAGTACTTC. Translated, it gives CSAKRGLTQYF.

This CDR3 reads CAWERGPQETQYF. For the CDR3, the DNA is TGTGCCTGGGAGCGGGGGCCCCAAGAGACCCAGTACTTC. The rearrangement joins TRBV30 to TRBJ2-5; 8 positions match TRBD2. Germline loops: CDR1 GTSNPN, CDR2 SVGIG (reference sequence). The CDR3 length is 13 residues. J was trimmed by 1 base and V by 5 bases; bases with no gene match: 3.

The genes are TRBV6-5 and TRBJ1-2; possible D gene TRBD1, 5 bases. CDR3 length equals 14 residues. Germline-derived CDR1 and CDR2 are MNHEY and SVGAGI. V was pared by 6 bases and J by 4 bases, with 15 bases between. In DNA form, the CDR3 reads TGTGCCAGCAGCCCCAGGACAAACGGCTATGGCTACACCTTC. Residues: CASSPRTNGYGYTF.

This sequence joins TRBV13 and TRBJ2-1; 9 nucleotides agree with TRBD2. CDR3 size: 15 residues. V trimming: 0 bases; J trimming: 5 bases; junction bases outside the gene matches: 2. The germline V gene encodes CDR1 PRHDT and CDR2 FYEKMQ (reference sequence). The CDR3 loop is CASSLGSSGDNEQFF. The CDR3 DNA follows: TGTGCCAGCAGCTTAGGGTCTAGCGGGGACAATGAGCAGTTCTTC.

This clone was seen just once. The V gene is TRBV7-9, the J gene TRBJ1-2; D ambiguous. Germline assignment: CDR1 SEHNR and CDR2 FQNEAQ (reference sequence). There are 12 residues in the CDR3. The ends were cut back, 3 bases at V and 5 bases at J, with 7 bases in the middle. The CDR3 region has the DNA TGTGCCAGCAGCTTTGAGTGGTATGGCTACACCTTC. Translated, it gives CASSFEWYGYTF.

This clone was observed once. The chain uses TRBV5-4 and TRBJ2-7, with D possibly being TRBD1 (6 bases). The length of the CDR3 is 13 residues. Germline CDR1 is SGHNT and CDR2 is YYREEE (reference sequence). The V end was cut by 5 bases, the J end by 4 bases, with 13 bases between. DNA for the CDR3: TGTGCCAGCAGGTACAGGGAAGGGTACGAGCAGTACTTC. Protein sequence: CASRYREGYEQYF.

The V call is TRBV7-8, the J call TRBJ1-1; no clear D. From germline, CDR1 is SGHVS and CDR2 FQNEAQ. Trimming removed 10 bases at V and 2 bases at J, with 14 bases between. This CDR3 has 13 residues. The CDR3 DNA reads as TGTGCCACCTCGACAAGAAGTAACACTGAAGCTTTCTTT. The encoded protein is CATSTRSNTEAFF.

The chain carries TRBV2 and TRBJ1-2; D is undetermined. V gave up 1 base and J gave up 4 bases, with 4 bases separating them. Germline V gene sequence: CDR1 SNHLY, CDR2 FYNNEI. The CDR3 spans 12 residues. This chain's CDR3 is CASSEGAYGYTF. The CDR3 DNA follows: TGTGCCAGCAGTGAAGGGGCCTATGGCTACACCTTC.